This T cell receptor (beta chain) was captured in a study of graft-versus-host responses after intestinal transplantation. As for the study in general: Induction using anti-thymocyte globulin, followed by tacrolimus and steroids for roughly 3 years, was given to all recipients.

Trimming stripped 0 bases from V and 7 bases from J, with 6 bases between. Germline CDR1 and CDR2: SGHAT and FQNNGV. The CDR3 runs to 12 residues. Whole-study results and caveats: Investigators detected GvH clones in recipient marrow, with some emerging earlier in ileum or blood.

In regard to this clone: Its antigen is unidentified.

TCRdb's table, derived via immunoSEQ multiplex PCR, lists solely in-frame clones and lacks some. The sample holds tens of thousands of clones, approximately 87% seen once. Material: unstimulated CD4+ T cells sorted from spleen or lymph node cells, obtained before intestinal transplant. The gene calls are TRBV11-2 and TRBJ1-1; tentatively, D is TRBD1 (5 bases). The clonotype originates from a human donor who received an intestinal transplant. The CDR3 loop is CASSLDRGEAFF. The CDR3 coding sequence is TGTGCCAGCAGCTTAGATAGGGGTGAAGCTTTCTTT.